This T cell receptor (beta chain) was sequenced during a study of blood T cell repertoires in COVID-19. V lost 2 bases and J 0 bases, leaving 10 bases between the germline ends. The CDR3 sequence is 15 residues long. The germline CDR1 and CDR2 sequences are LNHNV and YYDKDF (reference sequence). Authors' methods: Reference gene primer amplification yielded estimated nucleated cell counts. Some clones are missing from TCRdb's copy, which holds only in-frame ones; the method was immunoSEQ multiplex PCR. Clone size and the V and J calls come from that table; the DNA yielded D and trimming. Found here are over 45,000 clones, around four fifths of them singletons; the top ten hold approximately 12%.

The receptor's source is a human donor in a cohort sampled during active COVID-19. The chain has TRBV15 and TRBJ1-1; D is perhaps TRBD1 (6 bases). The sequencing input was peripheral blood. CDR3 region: CATSRPGQMNTEAFF. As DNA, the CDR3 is TGTGCCACCAGCAGACCAGGACAGATGAACACTGAAGCTTTCTTT.